This record covers a single T cell receptor (beta chain). No antigen is known for it. This entry belongs to a study of cytomegalovirus exposure and HLA in healthy donors. Overall study: Sequencing of some 200 million T cells in an earlier analysis found approximately 120 million unique TCR beta sequences. Broader study findings: Some V segments, TRBV6-2 and TRBV6-3 among them, were indistinguishable and were therefore excluded.

Vbeta (60) and Jbeta (13) primers were used in the PCR. Only in-frame clones appear in the TCRdb table, and some are missing; sequencing was by immunoSEQ multiplex PCR. Of a few hundred thousand clones in the sample, around 80% were seen once. Germline CDR1 reads SGHTA; CDR2 reads FQGTGA. The CDR3 spans 13 residues. V was pared by 4 bases and J by 5 bases, with 1 base of the junction left unmatched. Sequencing used PBMCs. This TCR came from a woman aged 60-75 years in good health and CMV-seropositive. This rearrangement joins TRBV7-3 to TRBJ1-1; 10 nucleotides match TRBD1. CDR3 protein: CASSSGQGTEAFF. The CDR3 nucleotides are TGTGCCAGCAGCTCGGGACAGGGGACTGAAGCTTTCTTT.